The present entry profiles one TCR beta chain with its context. Its antigen is unidentified. The data belong to a study of T cell repertoires in ileal Crohn's disease. Broader study findings: Compared with non-smokers, active smokers at surgery showed more clonal expansions.

Here immunoSEQ multiplex PCR was the method, and the copy in TCRdb shows in-frame clones only, minus some. The table lists under 5,000 clones, 69% of them singletons. Patients were adults with ileal or ileocolonic Crohn's disease needing resection. There are 16 residues in the CDR3. Germline-derived CDR1 and CDR2 are LGHNA and YNFKEQ. V lost 5 bases and J lost 4; bases outside the gene matches: 10. The V gene is TRBV4-2, the J gene TRBJ1-1; TRBD1 aligns across 10 bases. Sequenced input: ileal tissue. The receptor was isolated from an adult with Crohn's disease. The CDR3 sequence is CASSSLVGTGATEAFF. The DNA for the CDR3 is TGTGCCAGCAGCTCGTTGGTCGGGACAGGGGCCACTGAAGCTTTCTTT.